This T cell receptor (beta chain) is drawn from a study of human T cells and chemical hapten exposure. In the study overall: Diphenylcyclopropenone doses were given weekly to the scalps of patients across the approximately 24-week study.

The library gave individual cDNA molecules unique molecular identifiers. MiXCR, applied by TCRdb to the RACE reads, yields one record per CDR3 protein. Of fewer than 500,000 distinct CDR3 sequences in the sample, roughly 4.8% were seen once. CDR1 is MNHEY and CDR2 is SVGEGT in the germline V gene. Trimming left V 5 bases short and J 7 bases short, with 9 bases between. This CDR3 has 11 amino acids. Time point reported: patch test 1, 2 weeks after DPC sensitization. As to treatment: therapeutic diphenylcyclopropenone sensitization with weekly scalp DPC. Venepuncture was done earlier than the placement of each patch test. Donors were 18 to 70-year-old alopecia patients suitable for DPC. This clonotype was seen at least ten times.

Sample: whole blood, taken in connection with sensitization to the hapten diphenylcyclopropenone (DPC). The gene calls are TRBV6-2 or TRBV6-3 and TRBJ2-7; D is undetermined. The clonotype was recovered from a woman in her forties or fifties with alopecia areata. Some clones in this sample may be carry-over from other donors' samples. CDR3 protein: CASSPPPEQYF. CDR3 DNA sequence: TGTGCCAGCAGTCCACCTCCGGAGCAGTACTTC.